A selection of T cell receptor beta chains follows, all from one sample in a study of blood T cell repertoires in COVID-19. Profiling relied on immunoSEQ multiplex PCR, and the TCRdb table lists in-frame clones only, not all of them. The table records some 120,000 clones, 70% to 90% of them present only once. Specimen: peripheral blood. These TCRs come from a woman in her 50s with acute or convalescent COVID-19. The CDR3 runs from the conserved cysteine through the conserved F or W. A D gene is named only where the DNA matches it firmly. Size is stated for part of the rows, as once, few or many counts, or as a class when the clone is expanded.

J: TRBJ2-5
D: TRBD2
size: NA
V: TRBV5-1
DNA: TGCGCCAGCAGCTACACGCCTAGCGGGGAAGAGACCCAGTACTTC
CDR3: CASSYTPSGEETQYF

J: TRBJ2-5
D: NA
size: NA
V: TRBV5-1
DNA: TGCGCCAGCAGTCCCCTCACGCTAGGAGCTCAAGAGACCCAGTACTTC
CDR3: CASSPLTLGAQETQYF

J: TRBJ1-4
D: TRBD1
size: NA
V: TRBV3-1/TRBV3-2
DNA: TGTGCCAGCAGCCAAGCGGGGGGGACAGGGGGTGAAAAACTGTTTTTT
CDR3: CASSQAGGTGGEKLFF

J: TRBJ1-2
D: TRBD1
size: NA
V: TRBV4-2
DNA: TGTGCCAGCAGCCAACCAACAGGGGGCTATGGCTACACCTTC
CDR3: CASSQPTGGYGYTF

J: TRBJ2-1
D: TRBD2
size: NA
V: TRBV19
DNA: TGTGCCAGTAGTATAGTAGCGGGGGCTTCCTACAATGAGCAGTTCTTC
CDR3: CASSIVAGASYNEQFF

J: TRBJ1-2
D: NA
size: NA
V: TRBV2
DNA: TGTGCCAGCATTAAGAGACAGATCCCTACTAACTATGGCTACACCTTC
CDR3: CASIKRQIPTNYGYTF

J: TRBJ1-6
D: NA
size: NA
V: TRBV11-1
DNA: TGTGCCAGCAGCTTAGGTCAGAATTCACCCCTCCACTTT
CDR3: CASSLGQNSPLHF

J: TRBJ2-7
D: TRBD1
size: NA
V: TRBV4-2
DNA: TGTGCCAGCAGCCAAGGTCTTACAGGGGGGCTAACCTACGAGCAGTACTTC
CDR3: CASSQGLTGGLTYEQYF

J: TRBJ1-1
D: NA
size: few
V: TRBV27
DNA: TGTGCCAGCCTACCTAAAACGGACAGAGCAACTGAAGCTTTCTTT
CDR3: CASLPKTDRATEAFF

J: TRBJ2-5
D: TRBD2
size: NA
V: TRBV7-6
DNA: TGTGCCAGCAGCCCTCCGGGACTAGCGGGATTAAAGACCCAGTACTTC
CDR3: CASSPPGLAGLKTQYF

J: TRBJ1-2
D: NA
size: once
V: TRBV7-8
DNA: TGTGCCAGCAGCTTATCCAGATCAACGACTTATGGCTACACCTTC
CDR3: CASSLSRSTTYGYTF

J: TRBJ2-1
D: NA
size: NA
V: TRBV21-1
DNA: TGTGCCAGCAAACAGGGCAGCTCCTACAATGAGCAGTTCTTC
CDR3: CASKQGSSYNEQFF

J: TRBJ1-1
D: NA
size: NA
V: TRBV13
DNA: TGTGCCAGCAGCCCAGAGGTAGGCATGAACACTGAAGCTTTCTTT
CDR3: CASSPEVGMNTEAFF

J: TRBJ1-1
D: NA
size: NA
V: TRBV5-8
DNA: TGTGCCAGGCTAGCTTTATCCGGCGTCAGCAAGAACACTGAAGCTTTCTTT
CDR3: CARLALSGVSKNTEAFF

J: TRBJ1-3
D: NA
size: NA
V: TRBV13
DNA: TGTGCCAGCAGCTTGGGCACAGCCCGCTCTGGAAACACCATATATTTT
CDR3: CASSLGTARSGNTIYF

J: TRBJ1-5
D: TRBD1
size: NA
V: TRBV5-1
DNA: TGCGCCAGCAGCCCGACAGGGCCCAATCAGCCCCAGCATTTT
CDR3: CASSPTGPNQPQHF

J: TRBJ1-2
D: NA
size: once
V: TRBV6-1
DNA: TGTGCCAGCAGTGAATCTACCTGGGGCGGCTACACCTTC
CDR3: CASSESTWGGYTF

J: TRBJ2-1
D: TRBD2
size: NA
V: TRBV27
DNA: TGTGCCAGCAGTGCCGAGGGACTAGCGTACGCATACAATGAGCAGTTCTTC
CDR3: CASSAEGLAYAYNEQFF

J: TRBJ2-1
D: TRBD1
size: NA
V: TRBV10-1
DNA: TGCGCCAGCAGTGACACAGGACAGGGGGCACGGGAGCAGTTCTTC
CDR3: CASSDTGQGAREQFF

J: TRBJ1-4
D: NA
size: NA
V: TRBV28
DNA: TGTGCCAGCACCACGCAGGGGATTCGGGAAAAACTGTTTTTT
CDR3: CASTTQGIREKLFF

J: TRBJ2-7
D: NA
size: NA
V: TRBV3-1/TRBV3-2
DNA: TGTGCCAGCAGCCAAGATGGGCGGGGGCAGTACTTC
CDR3: CASSQDGRGQYF

J: TRBJ2-1
D: TRBD2
size: NA
V: TRBV18
DNA: TGTGCCAGCTCACCACCCACTAGCGAACGGGGGCAGTTCTTC
CDR3: CASSPPTSERGQFF

J: TRBJ2-7
D: TRBD1
size: NA
V: TRBV30
DNA: TGTGCACAGGGACAGGGAATAGGGGAGCAGTACTTC
CDR3: CAQGQGIGEQYF

J: TRBJ1-2
D: NA
size: once
V: TRBV5-4
DNA: TGTGCCAGCAGTGAGTTAGAGGGAGTTGGCTACACCTTC
CDR3: CASSELEGVGYTF